This is a list of T cell receptor beta chains from one sample in a study of T-cell reconstitution after alpha-beta-depleted transplantation in children. TCRdb used MiXCR to reprocess the PCR reads, holding one entry per CDR3 protein. The sample records tens of thousands of distinct CDR3 sequences, around 9% being singletons. The starting material was PBMCs, mostly from graft donor cells, obtained 60 days after TCRalphabeta/CD19-depleted stem cell transplant. The receptors stem from a male patient aged 2 to 9 who had a stem cell transplant for chronic granulomatous disease, so the T cells may come from the graft donor. CDR3s include the opening cysteine and the closing phenylalanine or tryptophan. D genes are given only for firm matches. Part of the rows lack a size; the others show once, few, many or a class for expanded clones.

CDR3aa | CDR3nt | d_gene | j_gene | v_gene | abundance
CASSPILANEQFF | TGTGCCAGCAGCCCCATATTGGCCAATGAGCAGTTCTTC | . | TRBJ2-1 | TRBV2 | many
CAISEWAYEQYF | TGTGCCATCAGTGAGTGGGCATACGAGCAGTACTTC | . | TRBJ2-7 | TRBV10-3 | many
CASSVEDGDRANTGELFF | TGTGCCAGCAGCGTAGAAGACGGGGACAGGGCGAACACCGGGGAGCTGTTTTTT | TRBD1 | TRBJ2-2 | TRBV9 | few
CSVEEGMGRSETQYF | TGCAGCGTTGAGGAAGGTATGGGGCGGTCAGAGACCCAGTACTTC | . | TRBJ2-5 | TRBV29-1 | many
CASRDPSGNTDTQYF | TGTGCCAGCAGGGACCCGAGCGGGAACACAGATACGCAGTATTTT | TRBD2 | TRBJ2-3 | TRBV27 | .
CASSSPSGRASSYNEQFF | TGTGCCAGCAGCTCCCCCAGCGGGAGGGCTAGCTCCTACAATGAGCAGTTCTTC | TRBD2 | TRBJ2-1 | TRBV11-2 | .
CASSPGPSGRVYNEQFF | TGTGCCAGCAGCCCTGGGCCTAGCGGGAGGGTCTACAATGAGCAGTTCTTC | TRBD2 | TRBJ2-1 | TRBV4-2 | .
CASSSPLDLYEQYF | TGTGCCAGCAGCTCGCCCCTAGACCTCTACGAGCAGTACTTC | . | TRBJ2-7 | TRBV7-9 | medium-sized
CASSYWGQGADTQYF | TGTGCCAGCAGTTACTGGGGACAGGGAGCAGATACGCAGTATTTT | TRBD1 | TRBJ2-3 | TRBV6-5 | many
CSARRLGGTEAFF | TGCAGTGCTAGAAGGTTGGGGGGGACTGAAGCTTTCTTT | . | TRBJ1-1 | TRBV20-1 | .
CASSLRGKERAQETQYF | TGTGCCAGCAGCTTACGGGGAAAGGAGCGGGCACAAGAGACCCAGTACTTC | . | TRBJ2-5 | TRBV7-2 | many
CSVWTGSGYTF | TGCAGCGTTTGGACAGGGAGTGGCTACACCTTC | TRBD1 | TRBJ1-2 | TRBV29-1 | many
CASSQRPASGGSVTQYF | TGTGCCAGCAGCCAACGACCGGCTAGCGGGGGTTCTGTTACGCAGTATTTT | TRBD2 | TRBJ2-3 | TRBV9 | many
CASKEAGGKYEQYF | TGTGCCAGCAAGGAAGCGGGAGGGAAGTACGAGCAGTACTTC | TRBD2 | TRBJ2-7 | TRBV27 | many
CASSLASGYEQYF | TGCGCCAGCAGCTTGGCCTCCGGGTACGAGCAGTACTTC | . | TRBJ2-7 | TRBV5-1 | many
CSVDLVGVTYNEQFF | TGCAGCGTTGATTTAGTGGGAGTAACCTACAATGAGCAGTTCTTC | . | TRBJ2-1 | TRBV29-1 | many
CASSFRGLADTQYF | TGTGCCAGCAGCTTTAGGGGACTAGCGGATACGCAGTATTTT | TRBD2 | TRBJ2-3 | TRBV7-2 | few
CSARGSSSYNEQFF | TGCAGTGCTAGAGGTAGTAGCTCCTACAATGAGCAGTTCTTC | . | TRBJ2-1 | TRBV20-1 | many